These 21 T cell receptor beta chains came from one sample sequenced in a study of T cells in Graves' hyperthyroidism and ophthalmopathy. Using RNA transcripts as the source, TCR beta CDR3 regions were amplified. When the TCR CDR3 underwent first-round RT-PCR, the HTBI primer set was used. TCRdb analysed the multiplex PCR reads with MiXCR anew, one entry per CDR3 protein. The sample records about 55,000 distinct CDR3 sequences, roughly half being singletons. Material for sequencing was blood. The source of these receptors is an older woman with Graves' ophthalmopathy.

In this sample, this clonotype turned up many times. The chain recombines TRBV2 with TRBJ2-5; D might be TRBD1 (5 bases). CDR3 length: 12 amino acids. Trimming removed 4 bases from V and 5 bases from J, with 8 bases in between. CDR1 and CDR2 (germline): SNHLY, FYNNEI. In DNA form, the CDR3 reads TGTGCCAGCAGTGCAGGGCGGGAGACCCAGTACTTC. Translated, it gives CASSAGRETQYF.

The chain recombines TRBV4-2 with TRBJ1-1, with D possibly being TRBD1 (5 bases). The CDR3 is made up of 14 amino acids. V gave up 1 base and J gave up 3 bases, with 9 bases separating them. Germline-derived CDR1 and CDR2 are LGHNA and YNFKEQ. This CDR3 is CASSQAWGDTEAFF. The CDR3 nucleotides read TGTGCCAGCAGCCAAGCCTGGGGGGACACTGAAGCTTTCTTT.

V and J are TRBV7-2 and TRBJ2-5; TRBD2 aligns across 11 bases. Germline assignment: CDR1 SGHTA and CDR2 FQGNSA. The CDR3 spans 17 residues. J gave up 5 bases and V 0 bases, and 8 bases lay outside the gene matches. The CDR3 sequence: CASSLATPSGRRETQYF. In nucleotides, the CDR3 is TGTGCCAGCAGCTTAGCCACGCCTAGCGGGAGGCGTGAGACCCAGTACTTC.

V gene TRBV7-9 combines with J gene TRBJ1-4; D might be TRBD1 (5 bases). Trimming cost V 6 bases and J 8 bases, with 19 bases left between them. The germline V gene has CDR1 SEHNR and CDR2 FQNEAQ (reference sequence). The length of the CDR3 is 15 residues. The CDR3 DNA follows: TGTGCCAGCAGTTCCCGGGGGGTAGGGGACGAAAAACTGTTTTTT. Amino acid sequence: CASSSRGVGDEKLFF. The full variable domain, its missing parts supplied by reference TRBV7-9 and TRBJ1-4, is DTGVSQNPRHKITKRGQNVTFRCDPISEHNRLYWYRQTLGQGPEFLTYFQNEAQLEKSRLLSDRFSAERPKGSFSTLEIQRTEQGDSAMYLCASSSRGVGDEKLFFGSGTQLSVL.

Ten or more counts support this clonotype. The rearrangement links TRBV20-1 to TRBJ2-1; TRBD2 might be the D (6 bases). V was cut by 4 bases and J by 1 base, with 11 bases left in between. Germline V lookup: CDR1 DFQATT, CDR2 SNEGSKA (reference sequence). The CDR3 is 14 amino acids. This CDR3 reads CSAISGYSYNEQFF. The CDR3 DNA follows: TGCAGTGCTATAAGCGGGTATTCCTACAATGAGCAGTTCTTC.

This clonotype was seen many times. V usage is TRBV28 and J usage is TRBJ1-2; D is unclear. Trimming shortened V by 7 bases and J by 3 bases, and 12 bases separated the two germline ends. The germline CDR1 and CDR2 sequences are MDHEN and SYDVKM. The CDR3 contains 13 residues. CDR3 bases: TGTGCCAGCACTGTGGGCGCCGACTATGGCTACACCTTC. Its translation is CASTVGADYGYTF.

The chain combines TRBV20-1 with TRBJ1-6; no clear D gene. Germline V lookup: CDR1 DFQATT, CDR2 SNEGSKA (reference sequence). The CDR3 is 13 residues long. Trimming cost V 3 bases and J 7 bases, with 10 bases left between them. In DNA form, the CDR3 reads TGCAGTGCTAGTCGGCGGGTAAATTCACCCCTCCACTTT. Translating gives CSASRRVNSPLHF.

This clonotype was found many times. This sequence joins TRBV20-1 and TRBJ2-3; 8 positions match TRBD2. Germline V gene data show CDR1 as DFQATT and CDR2 as SNEGSKA (reference sequence). V lost 0 bases and J lost 5; bases outside the gene matches: 7. This CDR3 comprises 15 residues. CDR3 DNA: TGCAGTGCTAGAGAGCTCGGGGGGGCGGAAGATACGCAGTATTTT. As protein: CSARELGGAEDTQYF.

This clonotype showed up many times. For the CDR3, the DNA is TGTGCCAGCTCACCTAAAGTAGCGGGAGGACCCGAGCAGTACTTC. Amino acid sequence: CASSPKVAGGPEQYF. This chain links TRBV18 with TRBJ2-7; TRBD2 matches at 10 bases. Germline V gene sequence: CDR1 KGHSH, CDR2 LQKENI. The CDR3 length is 15 residues. J gave up 6 bases and V 3 bases, and 8 bases lay outside the gene matches.

This chain connects TRBV19 to TRBJ1-5, with 7 positions matching TRBD1. This CDR3 spans 14 amino acids. Per germline, CDR1 LNHDA and CDR2 SQIVND (reference sequence). Trimming removed 2 bases from V and 2 bases from J; junction bases left unmatched: 0. The CDR3 protein is CASSITGGNQPQHF. DNA for the CDR3: TGTGCCAGTAGTATAACAGGGGGCAATCAGCCCCAGCATTTT.

The chain is built from TRBV24-1 and TRBJ1-2; weak D call: TRBD1 (6 bases). The CDR3 spans 16 residues. Germline V lookup: CDR1 KGHDR, CDR2 SFDVKD. Trimming cost V 0 bases and J 2 bases, with 12 bases left between them. CDR3 in amino acids: CATSDLQGRTNYGYTF. The CDR3 DNA sequence: TGTGCCACCAGTGATTTGCAGGGGAGGACAAACTATGGCTACACCTTC.

The CDR3 is CASSSRGDSYEQYF. The CDR3 DNA reads TGTGCCAGCAGCTCCAGGGGCGACTCCTACGAGCAGTACTTC. The chain joins TRBV7-6 to TRBJ2-7, with D tentatively TRBD1 (6 bases). Germline V lookup: CDR1 SGHVS, CDR2 FNYEAQ. This CDR3 is built from 14 residues. Trimming shortened V by 4 bases and J by 0 bases, and 10 bases separated the two germline ends.

This sequence joins TRBV7-3 and TRBJ2-1, with TRBD2 matching 7 bases. Germline-derived CDR1 and CDR2 are SGHTA and FQGTGA. Germline trimming cut 4 bases from V and 7 bases from J; bases unmatched to any gene: 4. The CDR3 has 13 residues. The CDR3 DNA is TGTGCCAGCAGCTCACACGGGGGGAATGAGCAGTTCTTC. As protein: CASSSHGGNEQFF.

This rearrangement joins TRBV24-1 to TRBJ2-5; 9 bases are a match to TRBD2. The junction had 7 bases not matched to a gene; V was cut back by 2 bases and J by 4 bases. Germline loops: CDR1 KGHDR, CDR2 SFDVKD. The CDR3 sequence is 16 residues long. The CDR3 bases are TGTGCCACCAGTGATTCGGATAGCGGGGGTGTAGAGACCCAGTACTTC. Residues: CATSDSDSGGVETQYF.

This clonotype was observed once. Germline is not matched at one junction end, which may reflect a read error. The rearrangement joins TRBV7-9 to TRBJ1-5; unclear D gene. Germline-derived CDR1 and CDR2 are SEHNR and FQNEAQ (reference sequence). The CDR3 loop spans 13 amino acids. The CDR3 reads CASSQDGSRPRHF. CDR3 sequence (DNA): TGTGCCAGCAGCCAAGATGGGTCGCGGCCCCGGCATTTT.

The sample holds many counts of this clonotype. CDR3 nucleotide sequence: TGTGCCAGCAGTTCCCAATCCCCCCAAATATACGAGCAGTACTTC. It encodes CASSSQSPQIYEQYF. The rearrangement links TRBV27 to TRBJ2-7, with no clear D. Trimming took off 4 bases at V and 4 bases at J, with 17 bases between the two ends. CDR3 size: 15 residues. The germline CDR1 and CDR2 sequences are MNHEY and SMNVEV (reference sequence).

This clonotype was counted ten times or more. The rearrangement links TRBV27 to TRBJ2-1; a possible D gene is TRBD1 (6 bases). Looked up from germline, CDR1 is MNHEY and CDR2 is SMNVEV (reference sequence). Trimming cost V 3 bases and J 7 bases, with 16 bases left between them. This CDR3 spans 15 amino acids. CDR3 bases: TGTGCCAGCAGTTTGCTTGGACAGTCGAGAAATGAGCAGTTCTTC. As protein: CASSLLGQSRNEQFF.

A word on this clonotype: Germline and junction disagree at one end, which may indicate a read error. This chain links TRBV6-5 with TRBJ2-7; 8 nucleotides align to TRBD1. Per germline, CDR1 MNHEY and CDR2 SVGAGI. The CDR3 is 14 residues long. The CDR3 bases are TGTGCCAGCAGTCCGGCGGGGACAGGCAACGAGCAGTACTTT. It is translated as CASSPAGTGNEQYF.

This clonotype occurred many times. The V gene is TRBV6-2 or TRBV6-3, the J gene TRBJ2-5; 7 positions agree with TRBD1. Germline CDR1 reads MNHEY; CDR2 reads SVGEGT. V shed 5 bases and J 10 bases; nucleotides not matched to a gene: 7. The CDR3 runs to 12 residues. CDR3: CASSGNRGFQYF. The CDR3 DNA sequence: TGTGCCAGCAGTGGTAACAGGGGTTTCCAGTACTTC.

The table lists this clonotype with many counts. V is TRBV5-1 and J is TRBJ1-1; D perhaps matches TRBD1 (6 bases). Per the germline V gene, CDR1 is SGHRS and CDR2 is YFSETQ. The CDR3 covers 14 residues. Trimming left V 1 base short and J 1 base short, with 8 bases between. CDR3 nucleotide sequence: TGCGCCAGCAGCTTGTCGGGGGCGAACACTGAAGCTTTCTTT. This encodes CASSLSGANTEAFF.

Only a few counts were recorded for this clonotype. J is TRBJ1-4 and V is TRBV25-1; no clear D. Germline V lookup: CDR1 MGHDK, CDR2 SYGVNS. The ends were cut back, 4 bases at V and 5 bases at J, with 8 bases in the middle. The CDR3 has 13 amino acids. DNA of the CDR3: TGTGCCAGCAGTGGATTCGGCAATGAAAAACTGTTTTTT. It encodes CASSGFGNEKLFF.